This record covers a single T cell receptor (beta chain). The CDR3 end lies 3 residues beyond the end of the read and is filled in from the germline J gene. This entry comes from a study of T cells in women clearing cervical HPV infection. Whole-study context: Case blood drawn at lesion detection; control blood after infection cleared.

Sequencing used immunoSEQ multiplex PCR; TCRdb keeps in-frame clones, though not all of them. The listing records 10,000 to 15,000 clones. MY09/MY11 PCR detected cervical HPV DNA; dot-blot assigned genotypes. Germline loops: CDR1 SGHNT, CDR2 YYREEE (reference sequence). V was shortened by 5 bases and J by 5 bases, with 6 bases between the two germline ends. There are 11 residues in the CDR3. This TCR was sampled from a woman aged 18-70 years with a cervical HPV16 infection that either progressed to CIN3+ or cleared (not recorded which). The sample consisted of blood buffy coat. The V gene is TRBV5-4, the J gene TRBJ2-3, with D perhaps TRBD1 (5 bases). The DNA read from the CDR3 is TGTGCCAGCAGTCAGGGAGATACG. Translating gives CASSQGDT. The full CDR3 protein is CASSQGDTQYF.